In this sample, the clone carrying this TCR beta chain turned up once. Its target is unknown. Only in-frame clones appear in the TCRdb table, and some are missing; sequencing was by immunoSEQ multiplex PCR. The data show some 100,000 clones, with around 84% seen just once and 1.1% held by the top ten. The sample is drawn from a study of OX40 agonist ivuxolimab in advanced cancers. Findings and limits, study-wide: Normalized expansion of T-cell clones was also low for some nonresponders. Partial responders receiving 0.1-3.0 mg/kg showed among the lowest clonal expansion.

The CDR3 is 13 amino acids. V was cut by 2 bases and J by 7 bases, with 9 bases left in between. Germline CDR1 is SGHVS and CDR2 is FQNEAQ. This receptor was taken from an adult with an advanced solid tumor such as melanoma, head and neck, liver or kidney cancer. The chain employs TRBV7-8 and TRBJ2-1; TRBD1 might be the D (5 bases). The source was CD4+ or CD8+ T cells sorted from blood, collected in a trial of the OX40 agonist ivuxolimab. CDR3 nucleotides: TGTGCCAGCAGCTTACAGGGATTGAATGAGCAGTTCTTC. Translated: CASSLQGLNEQFF.